The 17 T cell receptor beta chains given below trace back to one sample, sequenced in a study of long-term antiretroviral therapy in people with HIV (dated by TCRdb to between 2021 and 2024). Sequencing of the TRB variable region was done with the immunoSEQ hsTCRB v3.0 assay at survey level resolution. TCRdb re-hosts the immuneACCESS table, in-frame sequences only. Its copies lack some clones; in the studies checked, an unresolved V gene accounts for under half of them, and the cause for the rest is not known. The table for this sample lists over 15,000 clones; about 85% of them were counted only once. About 5.2% of the sample rests with the top ten. Material: unsorted PBMCs, obtained 0.5 years after starting antiretroviral therapy. The receptors shown here come from a woman aged 35 to 49 with HIV.

This chain uses TRBV5-8 with TRBJ2-3; TRBD2 aligns across 12 bases. The CDR3 extends over 17 amino acids. V dropped 0 bases and J dropped 5; count of bases not matched to a gene: 7. The germline CDR1 and CDR2 sequences are SGHTS and YDEGEE. CDR3 DNA: TGTGCCAGCAGCTTGGGCAGACTAGCGGGAGTAGGAGATACGCAGTATTTT. Translating gives CASSLGRLAGVGDTQYF.

This clone was found a few times. This chain uses TRBV2 with TRBJ1-5, with a weak D call TRBD1 (5 bases). This CDR3 has 12 residues. Trimming removed 8 bases at V and 4 bases at J, with 9 bases between. CDR1 is SNHLY, CDR2 FYNNEI, per germline. The CDR3, as DNA: TGTGCCAGCGGGACCGCGAATCAGCCCCAGCATTTT. This codes for CASGTANQPQHF.

The chain carries TRBV9 and TRBJ2-7; unclear D gene. Germline CDR1 SGDLS, CDR2 YYNGEE. V was cut by 3 bases and J by 6 bases, with 13 bases left in between. This CDR3 spans 13 amino acids. The CDR3 DNA sequence: TGTGCCAGCAGCGGAAAGGTTTGGGGCGAGCAGTACTTC. Translated: CASSGKVWGEQYF.

The CDR3 loop is CARYRQESGQPQHF. Here the CDR3 DNA reads TGTGCCAGATATAGACAGGAGTCAGGTCAGCCCCAGCATTTT. This chain connects TRBV6-1 to TRBJ1-5, with D tentatively TRBD1 (6 bases). In germline, CDR1 is MNHNS, CDR2 SASEGT. Trimming pared 9 bases from V and 6 bases from J, leaving 18 bases between. CDR3 length: 14 amino acids.

This clone was counted only a few times. The chain is built from TRBV10-3 and TRBJ2-5, with TRBD1 matching 9 bases. Germline V CDR1 and CDR2: ENHRY, SYGVKD. Unmatched junction bases numbered 2, after V lost 3 bases and J lost 3 bases. The CDR3 runs to 14 residues. For the CDR3, the DNA is TGTGCCATCAGTGAAGGGACAGGGAAAGAGACCCAGTACTTC. Its translation is CAISEGTGKETQYF.

The genes are TRBV4-2 and TRBJ1-3; TRBD1 agrees at 11 bases. This CDR3 region has 17 residues. The J segment lost 2 bases and the V segment lost 0 bases, leaving 3 bases of the junction unmatched. Germline V gene lookup returns CDR1 LGHNA and CDR2 YNFKEQ. The CDR3 is CASSQEGGQGAGNTIYF. The CDR3 coding sequence is TGTGCCAGCAGCCAAGAGGGGGGACAGGGGGCTGGAAACACCATATATTTT.

This clone was recorded once. The chain employs TRBV6-6 and TRBJ2-2, with TRBD1 identical over 10 bases. CDR1 is MNHNY and CDR2 is SVGAGI in the germline V gene (reference sequence). This CDR3 is 14 amino acids long. V shed 6 bases and J 6 bases; nucleotides not matched to a gene: 4. The CDR3 region is CASSPGTGAGELFF. The DNA for the CDR3 is TGTGCCAGCAGCCCCGGGACAGGGGCCGGGGAGCTGTTTTTT.

The chain recombines TRBV6-1 with TRBJ2-7; 9 nucleotides match TRBD1. Germline CDR1 and CDR2: MNHNS and SASEGT. The CDR3 consists of 13 residues. V was pared by 7 bases and J by 3 bases, with 4 bases of the junction left unmatched. CDR3: CASNPGQGYEQYF. The DNA of the CDR3 is TGTGCCAGCAACCCGGGACAGGGCTACGAGCAGTACTTC.

The rearrangement links TRBV10-3 to TRBJ2-1, with D perhaps matching TRBD1 (6 bases). The CDR3 has 14 amino acids. V gave up 8 bases and J gave up 2 bases, with 13 bases separating them. The germline CDR1 and CDR2 sequences are ENHRY and SYGVKD. The CDR3 coding sequence is TGTGCCATCTCCCGGGACAACGCCTACAATGAGCAGTTCTTC. Translating it yields CAISRDNAYNEQFF.

The chain couples TRBV27 to TRBJ2-1, with 8 bases matching TRBD2. The CDR3 has 14 residues. Germline CDR1 and CDR2: MNHEY and SMNVEV (reference sequence). The ends lost 6 bases at V and 2 bases at J; junction bases unmatched: 3. CDR3 protein: CASRISGTYNEQFF. The CDR3 DNA reads as TGTGCCAGCAGGATTAGCGGGACCTACAATGAGCAGTTCTTC.

The chain employs TRBV5-4 and TRBJ2-7; TRBD1 aligns across 10 bases. CDR1 and CDR2 (germline): SGHNT, YYREEE (reference sequence). The J segment lost 3 bases and the V segment lost 3 bases, leaving 3 bases of the junction unmatched. The CDR3 runs 14 residues. The CDR3 nucleotides read TGTGCCAGCAGCTCGGGACAGGGGTACTACGAGCAGTACTTC. Its translation is CASSSGQGYYEQYF.

The rearrangement links TRBV6-6 to TRBJ2-7; a weak D match, TRBD2 (5 bases). Germline CDR1 is MNHNY and CDR2 is SVGAGI (reference sequence). This CDR3 has 13 amino acids. With 7 bases removed from V and 3 bases from J, the gap between germline ends came to 13 bases. CDR3 DNA: TGTGCCAGCAACCGCGGGTCCAGCTACGAGCAGTACTTC. As protein: CASNRGSSYEQYF.

This clone was seen more than once but under ten times. The genes are TRBV6-4 and TRBJ1-1, with 7 positions matching TRBD1. Germline assignment: CDR1 MRHNA and CDR2 SNTAGT. The CDR3 runs to 14 residues. The junction had 8 bases not matched to a gene; V was cut back by 6 bases and J by 4 bases. Here the CDR3 reads CASRDTDRATEAFF. The CDR3 DNA reads as TGTGCCAGCAGGGACACCGACAGGGCCACTGAAGCTTTCTTT.

The gene calls are TRBV5-1 and TRBJ2-1; 7 bases agree with TRBD1. The CDR3 spans 15 residues. V shed 6 bases, J shed 5 bases, and the junction held 11 bases outside the gene matches. CDR1 is SGHRS and CDR2 is YFSETQ in the germline V gene. The CDR3 coding sequence is TGCGCCAGCAACCCTGACAGGGTTTTTGACAATGAGCAGTTCTTC. Translated, it gives CASNPDRVFDNEQFF.

The rearrangement joins TRBV19 to TRBJ1-1; TRBD1 is a possible D gene (6 bases). V dropped 7 bases and J dropped 0 bases, with 15 bases sitting between them. Germline V lookup: CDR1 LNHDA, CDR2 SQIVND (reference sequence). This CDR3 contains 15 residues. The CDR3 DNA reads TGTGCCAGTATAAACCGACAGGAAATGAACACTGAAGCTTTCTTT. It yields the protein CASINRQEMNTEAFF.

This sequence joins TRBV7-8 and TRBJ2-5; no clear D. The V end was cut by 2 bases, the J end by 3 bases, with 4 bases between. The CDR3 runs to 12 residues. Germline lookup yields CDR1 SGHVS and CDR2 FQNEAQ. As DNA, the CDR3 is TGTGCCAGCAGCTTACTAGAAGAGACCCAGTACTTC. It is translated as CASSLLEETQYF.

CDR3 nucleotides: TGTGCCAGTAGTAGCGGGACAGCTTACGAGCAGTACTTC. Its translation: CASSSGTAYEQYF. The V and J genes are TRBV19 and TRBJ2-7, with D possibly TRBD1 on 7 matching bases. Germline V lookup: CDR1 LNHDA, CDR2 SQIVND (reference sequence). The germline V and J ends were trimmed by 4 bases and 4 bases, with 11 bases remaining between them. The CDR3 spans 13 residues.